What follows describes a single TCR beta chain. The entry originates in a study of blood T cell repertoires in COVID-19. Study overall: Whether acute or convalescent, the COVID-19 samples came from the United States, Italy and Spain. The cDNA or gDNA used as material had been derived from T cells, B-cell-depleted T cells, or PBMCs.

The ends lost 5 bases at V and 2 bases at J; junction bases unmatched: 4. Per germline, CDR1 SGHAT and CDR2 FQDESV (reference sequence). The CDR3 covers 15 residues. Original data processing: Counts of nucleated cells, estimated from reference gene primer amplification, were obtained. Here immunoSEQ multiplex PCR was the method, and the copy in TCRdb shows in-frame clones only, minus some. From that table come the V and J calls and clone size; the DNA was used to work out D and trimming. Of fewer than 65,000 clones in the sample, about nine tenths were seen once. The sequencing input was peripheral blood. This sequence joins TRBV11-1 and TRBJ1-3; TRBD1 aligns across 9 bases. The source is a woman aged 80 or older with acute or convalescent COVID-19. The CDR3 loop is CASSRTGGPGNTIYF. The CDR3 bases are TGTGCCAGCAGCCGCACAGGGGGCCCTGGAAACACCATATATTTT.